A single sample gave rise to the 16 T cell receptor beta chains below, sequenced in a study of PD-1 blockade in classical Hodgkin lymphoma. Sequencing was performed with immunoSEQ multiplex PCR; in TCRdb, only in-frame clones are kept and a portion is missing. Of about 27,000 clones listed, around three quarters are singletons. Relapse was seen in all patients after autologous stem cell transplantation, and brentuximab vedotin exposure was variable. Purified CD4+ T cells were obtained from thawed PBMCs through magnetic negative selection. The specimen comprised CD4+ T cells from blood, sampled at baseline. These receptors came from a human donor with classical Hodgkin lymphoma.

The chain is built from TRBV18 and TRBJ1-3; 10 nucleotides align to TRBD1. Germline lookup yields CDR1 KGHSH and CDR2 LQKENI. Unmatched junction bases numbered 6, after V lost 2 bases and J lost 8 bases. The CDR3 is 15 residues long. The CDR3 DNA sequence: TGTGCCAGCTCACCATTGGGACAGGGGAAGGACACCATATATTTT. This sequence encodes CASSPLGQGKDTIYF.

This rearrangement joins TRBV7-2 to TRBJ2-2; TRBD2 matches at 7 bases. The germline V gene has CDR1 SGHTA and CDR2 FQGNSA. The CDR3 contains 16 residues. The V segment lost 0 bases and the J segment 7 bases; nucleotides outside the gene matches: 8. CDR3 amino acids: CASSLARQGGFGELFF. The DNA for the CDR3 is TGTGCCAGCAGCTTAGCGCGGCAGGGAGGGTTCGGGGAGCTGTTTTTT.

This clone came up a few times. The sample holds other DNA sequences that translate to the same CDR3. V and J are TRBV7-9 and TRBJ1-1; D unresolved. The V gene's germline CDR1 is SEHNR and CDR2 FQNEAQ (reference sequence). V lost 2 bases, J lost 0 bases, and 7 bases lay in between. The CDR3 is 14 residues long. CDR3 bases: TGTGCCAGCAGCTTAAGGGCAATGAACACTGAAGCTTTCTTT. This sequence encodes CASSLRAMNTEAFF.

The chain links TRBV13 to TRBJ2-5; 7 bases align to TRBD2. The length of the CDR3 is 15 residues. Germline CDR1 reads PRHDT; CDR2 reads FYEKMQ (reference sequence). The V and J ends lost 6 bases and 5 bases, in that order; junction bases with no gene match: 12. CDR3 nucleotides: TGTGCCAGCAGTTACAGCGGGGCGCCTTGGGAGACCCAGTACTTC. This codes for CASSYSGAPWETQYF.

CDR3 sequence reads: CASSLRTYGYTF. The CDR3 DNA is TGTGCCAGCAGCCTCAGGACCTATGGCTACACCTTC. V gene TRBV13 combines with J gene TRBJ1-2; D ambiguous. Germline V gives CDR1 PRHDT, CDR2 FYEKMQ (reference sequence). V was cut by 5 bases and J by 4 bases, with 8 bases left in between. CDR3 length equals 12 residues.

The CDR3 DNA reads TGTGCCAGCAGCGTTCAGGGGTACTATGGCTACACCTTC. It encodes CASSVQGYYGYTF. The chain employs TRBV2 and TRBJ1-2; possibly TRBD1 for D (6 bases). Germline V gene data show CDR1 as SNHLY and CDR2 as FYNNEI. CDR3 length: 13 amino acids. Trimming took 6 bases from V and 3 from J, leaving 11 bases between them.

The CDR3 nucleotides read TGTGCCAGCAGTTACCCCTCCCCGGAAGGATTCTATGGCTACACCTTC. Its protein product is CASSYPSPEGFYGYTF. The chain combines TRBV6-5 with TRBJ1-2; no clear D. V was clipped by 2 bases and J by 4 bases, with 17 bases between them. Germline lookup yields CDR1 MNHEY and CDR2 SVGAGI. This CDR3 spans 16 amino acids.

This clone was seen a few times. CDR3 in DNA: TGTGCCACCAGCTGGGAAGGGACAGGGTCCTACAATGAGCAGTTCTTC. Protein product: CATSWEGTGSYNEQFF. The chain carries TRBV15 and TRBJ2-1, with 9 bases matching TRBD1. The CDR3 loop spans 16 amino acids. The V gene end was trimmed by 5 bases and the J gene end by 1 base; junction bases not matched to a gene: 6. Germline V gene lookup returns CDR1 LNHNV and CDR2 YYDKDF (reference sequence).

The chain carries TRBV11-2 and TRBJ1-1; D might be TRBD1 (5 bases). The CDR3 is made up of 15 amino acids. CDR1 is SGHAT and CDR2 is FQNNGV in the germline V gene. Trimming took off 3 bases at V and 1 base at J, with 12 bases between the two ends. CDR3 residues: CASSFPGGPNTEAFF. The CDR3 coding sequence is TGTGCCAGCAGCTTTCCCGGGGGACCGAACACTGAAGCTTTCTTT.

The gene calls are TRBV18 and TRBJ2-5; D may match TRBD1 or TRBD2 (6 bases each). This CDR3 spans 15 amino acids. V was pared by 5 bases and J by 0 bases, with 13 bases between. CDR1 is KGHSH and CDR2 is LQKENI in the germline V gene. The CDR3 DNA reads as TGTGCCAGCTCATACGGGGGCCCGTACCAAGAGACCCAGTACTTC. Residues: CASSYGGPYQETQYF.

This clone has a single count. V and J are TRBV5-1 and TRBJ2-5; 7 bases match TRBD2. Germline V lookup: CDR1 SGHRS, CDR2 YFSETQ. V lost 4 bases, J lost 11 bases, and 8 bases stayed unmatched. The CDR3 contains 12 residues. CDR3 loop: CASSPSGGGQYF. CDR3 coding DNA: TGCGCCAGCAGCCCCAGTGGGGGAGGGCAGTACTTC.

The chain carries TRBV2 and TRBJ1-1; D may be TRBD1 (5 bases). The CDR3 loop spans 14 amino acids. The germline CDR1 and CDR2 sequences are SNHLY and FYNNEI. V was cut by 5 bases and J by 6 bases, with 16 bases left in between. The CDR3 is CASSSNSGIPEAFF. DNA for the CDR3: TGTGCCAGCAGTTCAAATTCAGGGATCCCTGAAGCTTTCTTT.

The chain employs TRBV7-2 and TRBJ1-4; the D is unclear. Trimming shortened V by 3 bases and J by 6 bases, and 11 bases separated the two germline ends. Looked up from germline, CDR1 is SGHTA and CDR2 is FQGNSA. The CDR3 covers 14 residues. The CDR3 DNA follows: TGTGCCAGCAGCTTCGGTCGGACGGATGAAAAACTGTTTTTT. Translation gives CASSFGRTDEKLFF. Supplemented by reference TRBV7-2 and TRBJ1-4, the full variable domain reads GAGVSQSPSNKVTEKGKDVELRCDPISGHTALYWYRQSLGQGLEFLIYFQGNSAPDKSGLPSDRFSAERTGGSVSTLTIQRTQQEDSAVYLCASSFGRTDEKLFFGSGTQLSVL.

This chain uses TRBV18 with TRBJ1-6, with 11 nucleotides matching TRBD1. With V trimmed by 3 bases and J by 7 bases, 8 bases remained unmatched. This CDR3 spans 17 amino acids. Germline V gene sequence: CDR1 KGHSH, CDR2 LQKENI. The CDR3 region is CASSPRTGGAENSPLHF. CDR3 sequence (DNA): TGTGCCAGCTCACCGCGGACAGGGGGCGCGGAGAATTCACCCCTCCACTTT.

This chain connects TRBV13 to TRBJ2-7, with a tentative D call TRBD2 (6 bases). V dropped 4 bases and J dropped 0 bases, with 16 bases sitting between them. The CDR3 consists of 16 residues. The germline V gene encodes CDR1 PRHDT and CDR2 FYEKMQ (reference sequence). The CDR3 spells CASSSIADPSSYEQYF. CDR3 DNA: TGTGCCAGCAGCTCGATAGCGGACCCCAGCTCCTACGAGCAGTACTTC. The full variable domain, with the rest looked up from reference TRBV13 and TRBJ2-7, is AAGVIQSPRHLIKEKRETATLKCYPIPRHDTVYWYQQGPGQDPQFLISFYEKMQSDKGSIPDRFSAQQFSDYHSELNMSSLELGDSALYFCASSSIADPSSYEQYFGPGTRLTVT.

The chain carries TRBV18 and TRBJ1-5, with D perhaps matching TRBD1 (5 bases). Trimming took off 4 bases at V and 1 base at J, with 17 bases between the two ends. The CDR3 loop spans 17 amino acids. The germline gives CDR1 KGHSH, CDR2 LQKENI. Written as DNA, the CDR3 is TGTGCCAGCTCACTCGGGACCGGGGGTTTCAGCAATCAGCCCCAGCATTTT. The encoded protein is CASSLGTGGFSNQPQHF.